This TCR beta chain was captured in a study of glioma-infiltrating T cells. Study outcomes and limitations: Non-neoplastic patients had below-expected tissue-blood divergence, while all gliomas exceeded expectation. Tissue and blood shared very few CDR3 sequences.

Using RNA template, CDR3s of TCR alpha and beta were amplified with iRepertoire arm-PCR. One-step reverse transcription and amplification started from around 100-400 ng of tissue mRNA or PBMC total RNA. TCRdb processed the multiplex PCR reads anew with MiXCR; each CDR3 protein has one entry. Among around 44,000 distinct CDR3 sequences listed, approximately 20% were seen once. Of note for this clonotype: Its specificity is not known. A much larger clone is a single base away; this may be a read error.

The CDR3 sequence is 15 residues long. V lost 5 bases to trimming and J lost 1 base, with 14 bases between them. This chain links TRBV12-3 or TRBV12-4 with TRBJ1-1, with TRBD1 as a possible D gene (5 bases). This sequence originates from a human donor with low-grade glioma or glioblastoma, undergoing nonglioma brain surgery, or in good health (not recorded which). Input material: glioma tissue, nonneoplastic brain tissue, or PBMCs (not recorded which). CDR3: CASSKRQRWNTEAFF. CDR3 in DNA: TGTGCCAGCAGTAAAAGACAGAGATGGAACACTGAAGCTTTCTTT.